Presented here are 13 T cell receptor beta chains from one specimen sequenced in a study of control samples from healthy donors and cancer patients. Profiling relied on immunoSEQ multiplex PCR, and the TCRdb table lists in-frame clones only, not all of them. The sample lists tens of thousands of clones, approximately 90% occurring once. The material sequenced was blood. These receptors originate from a woman between 65 and 79 years old in good health.

The chain carries TRBV27 and TRBJ2-1; possible D gene TRBD1, 6 bases. V dropped 5 bases and J dropped 5 bases, with 19 bases sitting between them. Germline values: CDR1 MNHEY, CDR2 SMNVEV (reference sequence). CDR3 length: 16 residues. CDR3 nucleotide sequence: TGTGCCAGCAGTCCCCTCCTGGGGGCAGGAGACAATGAGCAGTTCTTC. Translation: CASSPLLGAGDNEQFF.

The genes are TRBV13 and TRBJ1-1; the D is unclear. With 4 bases removed from V and 4 bases from J, the gap between germline ends came to 22 bases. Germline V gives CDR1 PRHDT, CDR2 FYEKMQ (reference sequence). This CDR3 spans 17 amino acids. DNA of the CDR3: TGTGCCAGCAGCTCCCAAAACCCGGGCCCCAAGGTCACTGAAGCTTTCTTT. Translation: CASSSQNPGPKVTEAFF. The full variable domain, completed using reference TRBV13 and TRBJ1-1, is AAGVIQSPRHLIKEKRETATLKCYPIPRHDTVYWYQQGPGQDPQFLISFYEKMQSDKGSIPDRFSAQQFSDYHSELNMSSLELGDSALYFCASSSQNPGPKVTEAFFGQGTRLTVV.

The rearrangement links TRBV2 to TRBJ1-1, with D unresolved. V lost 10 bases and J lost 0, with 12 bases in between. Germline V CDR1 and CDR2: SNHLY, FYNNEI. This CDR3 comprises 13 residues. The chain's CDR3 is CATQDSMNTEAFF. Written as DNA, the CDR3 is TGTGCCACCCAGGATTCCATGAACACTGAAGCTTTCTTT.

The chain uses TRBV6-5 and TRBJ1-2; no reliable D call. The CDR3 covers 15 residues. Trimming took off 10 bases at V and 0 bases at J, with 18 bases between the two ends. Germline V gives CDR1 MNHEY, CDR2 SVGAGI. The chain's CDR3 is CATLHPDWSNYGYTF. CDR3 sequence (DNA): TGTGCCACCCTACACCCGGACTGGTCTAACTATGGCTACACCTTC.

V gene TRBV6-5 combines with J gene TRBJ1-1, with TRBD1 matching over 9 bases. Germline V lookup: CDR1 MNHEY, CDR2 SVGAGI. The CDR3 runs to 16 residues. Unmatched junction bases numbered 10, after V lost 4 bases and J lost 4 bases. CDR3 loop: CASSFGQGRRVTEAFF. Here the CDR3 DNA reads TGTGCCAGCAGTTTTGGACAGGGGAGACGAGTCACTGAAGCTTTCTTT.

The rearrangement uses TRBV3-1 (or the pseudogene TRBV3-2) and TRBJ1-2, with D hard to call. V shed 4 bases and J shed 1 base, with 19 bases lying between them. Looked up from germline, CDR1 is LGHDT and CDR2 is YNNKEL (reference sequence). CDR3 length: 17 residues. The CDR3 sequence is CASSPTRLGRFNYGYTF. In nucleotides, the CDR3 is TGTGCCAGCAGCCCAACGCGGCTGGGCAGATTTAACTATGGCTACACCTTC.

The chain uses TRBV4-3 and TRBJ1-5; no reliable D call. This CDR3 region has 12 residues. Germline V gives CDR1 LGHNA, CDR2 YSLEER. Between the trimmed V and J ends, which lost 4 bases and 7 bases, there was a span of 8 bases. The DNA of the CDR3 is TGCGCCAGCAGCCCCTGCCCCCAGCCCCAGCATTTT. Amino acid sequence: CASSPCPQPQHF.

This sequence joins TRBV12-3 or TRBV12-4 and TRBJ1-2; the D gene is possibly TRBD1 (5 bases). This CDR3 is 12 amino acids long. The V gene lost 6 bases and the J gene lost 7 bases, with 12 bases spanning the gap. CDR3 DNA: TGTGCCAGCAGGGGGGGGTCTTCTGGCTACACCTTC. It encodes CASRGGSSGYTF.

V is TRBV28 and J is TRBJ1-3; possible D gene TRBD1, 5 bases. CDR3 size: 13 residues. Trimming took off 7 bases at V and 12 bases at J, with 19 bases between the two ends. Germline lookup yields CDR1 MDHEN and CDR2 SYDVKM. CDR3 loop: CASTIDSSGYIYF. The CDR3 coding sequence is TGTGCCAGCACCATCGACAGTAGTGGTTACATATATTTT.

This clone is termed medium-sized. The chain is built from TRBV7-9 and TRBJ2-7; 15 positions agree with TRBD2. The junction had 1 base not matched to a gene; V was cut back by 4 bases and J by 6 bases. Germline CDR1 reads SEHNR; CDR2 reads FQNEAQ (reference sequence). The CDR3 has 14 amino acids. The CDR3 loop reads CASSWGLAGGEQYF. DNA of the CDR3: TGTGCCAGCAGCTGGGGACTAGCGGGAGGCGAGCAGTACTTC. Complete variable domain (other parts from reference TRBV7-9 and TRBJ2-7): DTGVSQNPRHKITKRGQNVTFRCDPISEHNRLYWYRQTLGQGPEFLTYFQNEAQLEKSRLLSDRFSAERPKGSFSTLEIQRTEQGDSAMYLCASSWGLAGGEQYFGPGTRLTVT.

This chain connects TRBV9 to TRBJ1-2, with 8 bases lining up with TRBD1. CDR3 length equals 14 residues. The ends lost 3 bases at V and 6 bases at J; junction bases unmatched: 7. Per germline, CDR1 SGDLS and CDR2 YYNGEE. The CDR3 nucleotides read TGTGCCAGCAGCGCGTGGACAGGGATAAATGGCTACACCTTC. This sequence encodes CASSAWTGINGYTF.

The rearrangement uses TRBV2 and TRBJ2-1; no definite D call. The CDR3 is made up of 14 amino acids. V shed 7 bases and J shed 0 bases, with 10 bases lying between them. The germline CDR1 and CDR2 sequences are SNHLY and FYNNEI. CDR3: CASTEQTSYNEQFF. The CDR3 DNA reads as TGTGCCAGCACAGAGCAGACCTCCTACAATGAGCAGTTCTTC.

V and J are TRBV6-1 and TRBJ1-6; D gene ambiguous. CDR1 and CDR2 from the germline V gene are MNHNS and SASEGT. Trimming removed 3 bases at V and 8 bases at J, with 11 bases between. The length of the CDR3 is 14 residues. The DNA for the CDR3 is TGTGCCAGCAGTGATTCGCCTTGGGATTCACCCCTCCACTTT. Translation: CASSDSPWDSPLHF.